The clone carrying this TCR beta chain is a singleton in its sample. This sample is drawn from a study of cytomegalovirus exposure and HLA in healthy donors. The table came from immunoSEQ multiplex PCR; TCRdb's copy has only in-frame clones and leaves some out. The sample lists around 150,000 clones, 85% occurring once. Germline CDR1 reads SGHNT; CDR2 reads YYREEE (reference sequence). Between the trimmed V and J ends, which lost 4 bases and 7 bases, there was a span of 11 bases. This CDR3 has 13 residues. This receptor was obtained from a man aged 30-40 years in good health and CMV-seropositive. The V call is TRBV5-4, the J call TRBJ2-2; the D gene is possibly TRBD2 (5 bases). Sequencing was carried out using PBMCs. The CDR3: CASSPREGGELFF. CDR3 nucleotides: TGTGCCAGCAGCCCCAGAGAGGGCGGGGAGCTGTTTTTT. Drawing the rest from reference TRBV5-4 and TRBJ2-2, the complete variable domain is ETGVTQSPTHLIKTRGQQVTLRCSSQSGHNTVSWYQQALGQGPQFIFQYYREEENGRGNFPPRFSGLQFPNYSSELNVNALELDDSALYLCASSPREGGELFFGEGSRLTVL.